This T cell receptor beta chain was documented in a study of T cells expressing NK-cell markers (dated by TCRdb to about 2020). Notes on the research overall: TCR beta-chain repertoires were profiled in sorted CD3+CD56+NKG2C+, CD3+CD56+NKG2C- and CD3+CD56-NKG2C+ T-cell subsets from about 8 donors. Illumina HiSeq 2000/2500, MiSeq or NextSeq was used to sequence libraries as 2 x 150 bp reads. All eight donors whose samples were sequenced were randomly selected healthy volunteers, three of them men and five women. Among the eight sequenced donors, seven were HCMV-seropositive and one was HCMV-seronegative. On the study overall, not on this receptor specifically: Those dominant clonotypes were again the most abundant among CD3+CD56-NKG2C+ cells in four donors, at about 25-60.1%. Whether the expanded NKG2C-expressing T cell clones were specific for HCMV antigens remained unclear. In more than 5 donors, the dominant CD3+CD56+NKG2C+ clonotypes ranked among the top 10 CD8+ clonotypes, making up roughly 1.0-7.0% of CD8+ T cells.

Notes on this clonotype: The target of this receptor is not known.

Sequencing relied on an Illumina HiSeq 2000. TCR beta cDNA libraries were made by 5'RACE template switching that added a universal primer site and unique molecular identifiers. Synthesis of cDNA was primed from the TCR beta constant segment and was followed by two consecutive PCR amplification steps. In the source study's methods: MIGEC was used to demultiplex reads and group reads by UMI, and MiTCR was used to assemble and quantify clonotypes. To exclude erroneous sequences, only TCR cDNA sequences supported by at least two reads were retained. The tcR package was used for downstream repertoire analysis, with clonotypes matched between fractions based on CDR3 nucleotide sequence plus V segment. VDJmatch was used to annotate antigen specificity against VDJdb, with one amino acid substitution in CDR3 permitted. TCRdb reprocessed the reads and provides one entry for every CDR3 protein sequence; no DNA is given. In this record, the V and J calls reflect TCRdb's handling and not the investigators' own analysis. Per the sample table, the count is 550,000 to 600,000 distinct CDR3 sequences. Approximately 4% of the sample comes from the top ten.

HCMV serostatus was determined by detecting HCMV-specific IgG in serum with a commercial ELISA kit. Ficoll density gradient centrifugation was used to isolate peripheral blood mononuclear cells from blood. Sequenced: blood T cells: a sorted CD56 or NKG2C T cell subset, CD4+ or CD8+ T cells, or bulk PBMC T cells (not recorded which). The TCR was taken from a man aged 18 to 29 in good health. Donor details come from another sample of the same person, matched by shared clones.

The CDR3 corresponds to CSVERAGGAIDYGYTF. The chain couples TRBV29-1 to TRBJ1-2; without DNA, the TCRdb call of TRBD1 cannot be checked. CDR3 length: 16 amino acids, cysteine to phenylalanine. No coding sequence is recorded. The germline V gene sets CDR1 to SQVTM and CDR2 to ANQGSEA.